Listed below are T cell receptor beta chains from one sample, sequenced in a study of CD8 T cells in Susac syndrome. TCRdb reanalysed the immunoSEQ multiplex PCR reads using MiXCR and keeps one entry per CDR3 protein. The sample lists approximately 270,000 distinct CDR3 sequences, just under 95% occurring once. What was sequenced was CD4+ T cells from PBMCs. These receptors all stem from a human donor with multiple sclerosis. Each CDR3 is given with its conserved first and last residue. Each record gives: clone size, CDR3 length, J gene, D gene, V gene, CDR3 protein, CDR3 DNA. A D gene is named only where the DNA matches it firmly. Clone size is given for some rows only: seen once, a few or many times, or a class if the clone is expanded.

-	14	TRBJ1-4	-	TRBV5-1	CASSLGGMEEKLFF	TGCGCCAGCAGCTTAGGGGGGATGGAGGAAAAACTGTTTTTT
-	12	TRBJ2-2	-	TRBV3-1	CASSFSTGELFF	TGTGCCAGCAGTTTTTCGACCGGGGAGCTGTTTTTT
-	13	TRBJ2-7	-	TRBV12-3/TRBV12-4	CASSIQGGNEQYF	TGTGCCAGCAGTATTCAGGGGGGGAACGAGCAGTACTTC
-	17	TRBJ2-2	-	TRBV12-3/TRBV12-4	CASSPPAGAFVTGELFF	TGTGCCAGCAGTCCCCCGGCGGGGGCGTTTGTCACCGGGGAGCTGTTTTTT
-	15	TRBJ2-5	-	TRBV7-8	CASSLAGGQGETQYF	TGTGCCAGCAGCTTAGCAGGGGGGCAGGGGGAGACCCAGTACTTC
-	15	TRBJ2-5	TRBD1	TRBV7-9	CASSLVQGAAETQYF	TGTGCCAGCAGCTTAGTGCAGGGGGCGGCGGAGACCCAGTACTTC
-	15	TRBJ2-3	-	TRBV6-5	CASSYQGLITDTQYF	TGTGCCAGCAGTTACCAAGGGCTTATCACAGATACGCAGTATTTT
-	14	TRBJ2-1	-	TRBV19	CASGRGSGWNEQFF	TGTGCCAGTGGGAGGGGGAGTGGTTGGAATGAGCAGTTCTTC
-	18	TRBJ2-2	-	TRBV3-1	CASSQGPSGATNTGELFF	TGTGCCAGCAGCCAAGGCCCCTCAGGAGCCACGAACACCGGGGAGCTGTTTTTT
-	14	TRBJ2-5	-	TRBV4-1	CASSPHPVSETQYF	TGCGCCAGCAGCCCCCACCCGGTTTCAGAGACCCAGTACTTC
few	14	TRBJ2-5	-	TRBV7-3	CASSLGGARETQYF	TGTGCCAGCAGCTTAGGGGGGGCGCGGGAGACCCAGTACTTC
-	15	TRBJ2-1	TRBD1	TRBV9	CASSPTGQTYNEQFF	TGTGCCAGCAGCCCCACGGGACAGACTTACAATGAGCAGTTCTTC
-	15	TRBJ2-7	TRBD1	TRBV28	CASSPWDRSGHEQYF	TGTGCCAGCAGTCCCTGGGACAGATCTGGACACGAGCAGTACTTC
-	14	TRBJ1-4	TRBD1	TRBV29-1	CSVGQGPTNEKLFF	TGCAGCGTTGGACAGGGCCCCACTAATGAAAAACTGTTTTTT
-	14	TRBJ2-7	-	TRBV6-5	CASSRSGSSYEQYF	TGTGCCAGCAGTCGCTCAGGGAGCTCCTACGAGCAGTACTTC
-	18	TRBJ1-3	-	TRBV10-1	CASSERTVGQGLGNTIYF	TGCGCCAGCAGTGAGAGAACGGTCGGGCAGGGACTCGGAAACACCATATATTTT
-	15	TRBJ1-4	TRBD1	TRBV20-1	CSANRGQGWNEKLFF	TGCAGTGCTAACCGCGGACAGGGGTGGAATGAAAAACTGTTTTTT
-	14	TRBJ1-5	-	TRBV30	CAWSTGTRNQPQHF	TGTGCCTGGAGTACAGGGACACGCAATCAGCCCCAGCATTTT
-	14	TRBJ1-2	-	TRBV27	CASSLKGADYGYTF	TGTGCCAGCAGTTTAAAGGGAGCAGACTATGGCTACACCTTC
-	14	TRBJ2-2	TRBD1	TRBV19	CASSMTGSTGELFF	TGTGCCAGTAGTATGACAGGGTCCACCGGGGAGCTGTTTTTT
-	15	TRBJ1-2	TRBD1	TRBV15	CATSRASGGADGYTF	TGTGCCACCAGCAGAGCCTCAGGGGGCGCCGATGGCTACACCTTC
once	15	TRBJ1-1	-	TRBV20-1	CSARDQIGGNTEAFF	TGCAGTGCTAGAGATCAAATCGGGGGAAACACTGAAGCTTTCTTT
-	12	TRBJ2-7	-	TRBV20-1	CSASRLAYEQYF	TGCAGTGCTTCCCGACTGGCCTACGAGCAGTACTTC
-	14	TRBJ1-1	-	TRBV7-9	CASSLGGTPTEAFF	TGTGCCAGCAGCTTAGGAGGGACACCTACTGAAGCTTTCTTT
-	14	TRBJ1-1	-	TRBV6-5	CASSYGVRGAEAFF	TGTGCCAGCAGTTACGGCGTGAGGGGGGCAGAAGCTTTCTTT
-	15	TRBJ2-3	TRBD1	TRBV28	CASSTGGPTTDTQYF	TGTGCCAGCAGTACAGGGGGGCCTACTACAGATACGCAGTATTTT
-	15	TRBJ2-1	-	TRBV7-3	CASSLISTTNNEQFF	TGTGCCAGCAGCTTAATTAGTACTACAAACAATGAGCAGTTCTTC
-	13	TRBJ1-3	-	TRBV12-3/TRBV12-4	CASSPRVGNTIYF	TGTGCCAGCAGCCCCCGGGTTGGAAACACCATATATTTT
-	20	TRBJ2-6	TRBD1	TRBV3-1	CASSQDLVGQGATGANVLTF	TGTGCCAGCAGCCAAGATCTAGTGGGACAGGGGGCGACGGGGGCCAACGTCCTGACTTTC
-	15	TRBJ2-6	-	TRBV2	CASRDTVSGANVLTF	TGTGCCAGCCGGGACACGGTCTCTGGGGCCAACGTCCTGACTTTC
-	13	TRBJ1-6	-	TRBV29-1	CSVRDGYDSPLHF	TGCAGCGTTCGGGACGGTTACGATTCACCCCTCCACTTT
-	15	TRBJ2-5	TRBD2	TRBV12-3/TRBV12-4	CASSSTSGGKETQYF	TGTGCCAGCAGCTCGACTAGCGGGGGGAAAGAGACCCAGTACTTC
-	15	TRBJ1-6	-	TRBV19	CASSPSMDRNSPLHF	TGTGCCAGTAGCCCATCGATGGACAGAAATTCACCCCTCCACTTT